The following is a T cell receptor (beta chain) sequence with its context. The assay was immunoSEQ multiplex PCR, and TCRdb's table has in-frame clones only and misses some. The top ten hold 0.55% to 0.75% of the sample, which has 50,000 or so clones, around 94% seen once. Germline V gene data show CDR1 as SGHVS and CDR2 as FQNEAQ. The CDR3 covers 13 residues. Trimming stripped 1 base from V and 4 bases from J, with 7 bases between. The sample is drawn from a study of T cell changes during pregnancy in multiple sclerosis. This material consisted of CD4+ T cells from peripheral blood mononuclear cells, taken in the second trimester of pregnancy. The chain combines TRBV7-8 with TRBJ1-1, with D unresolved. This sequence originates from a female donor with multiple sclerosis, enrolled in a pregnancy study. The CDR3 sequence is CASSLGVLTEAFF. For the CDR3, the DNA is TGTGCCAGCAGCTTAGGAGTCCTCACTGAAGCTTTCTTT.